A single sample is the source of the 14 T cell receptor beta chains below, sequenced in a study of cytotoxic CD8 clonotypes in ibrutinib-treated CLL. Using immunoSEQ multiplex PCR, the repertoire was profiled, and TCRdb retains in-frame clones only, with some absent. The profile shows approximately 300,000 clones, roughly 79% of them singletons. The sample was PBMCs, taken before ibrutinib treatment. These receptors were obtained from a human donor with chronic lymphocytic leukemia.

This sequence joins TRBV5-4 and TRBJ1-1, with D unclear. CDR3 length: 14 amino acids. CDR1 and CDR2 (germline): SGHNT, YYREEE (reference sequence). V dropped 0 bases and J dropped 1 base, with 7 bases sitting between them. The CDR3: CASSLGRRNTEAFF. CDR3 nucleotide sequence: TGTGCCAGCAGCTTGGGGAGAAGGAACACTGAAGCTTTCTTT.

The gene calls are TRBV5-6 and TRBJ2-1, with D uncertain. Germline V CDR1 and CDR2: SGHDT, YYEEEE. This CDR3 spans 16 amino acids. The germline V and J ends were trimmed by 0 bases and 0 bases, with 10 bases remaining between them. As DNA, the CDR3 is TGTGCCAGCAGCTTGGGCGTCGGTAGCTCCTACAATGAGCAGTTCTTC. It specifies CASSLGVGSSYNEQFF.

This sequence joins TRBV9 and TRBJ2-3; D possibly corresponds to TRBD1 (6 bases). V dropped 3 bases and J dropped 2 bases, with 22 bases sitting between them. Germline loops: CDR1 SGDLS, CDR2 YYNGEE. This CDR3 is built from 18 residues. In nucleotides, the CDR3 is TGTGCCAGCAGCGGGGGGCCGGCGGAACAACACCTCACAGATACGCAGTATTTT. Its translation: CASSGGPAEQHLTDTQYF.

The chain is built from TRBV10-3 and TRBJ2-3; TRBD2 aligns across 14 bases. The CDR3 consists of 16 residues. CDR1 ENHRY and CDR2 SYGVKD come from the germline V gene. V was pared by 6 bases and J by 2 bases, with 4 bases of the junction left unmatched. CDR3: CAIRPGLAGATDTQYF. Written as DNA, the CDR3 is TGTGCCATCAGGCCGGGACTAGCGGGAGCCACAGATACGCAGTATTTT.

CDR3 bases: TGCGCCAGCAGCTTGGCGACTAGCGGGACCGAGCAGTACTTC. It codes for CASSLATSGTEQYF. The rearrangement uses TRBV5-1 and TRBJ2-7, with TRBD2 matching 11 bases. CDR1 and CDR2 (germline): SGHRS, YFSETQ. The CDR3 sequence is 14 residues long. V shed 0 bases, J shed 6 bases, and the junction held 2 bases outside the gene matches.

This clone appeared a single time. CDR3 sequence (DNA): TGTGCCAGCAGCCGTAGGGACAGGGAACCCGAGCAGTACTTC. Amino acids: CASSRRDREPEQYF. The chain links TRBV13 to TRBJ2-7; 9 bases align to TRBD1. The CDR3 runs to 14 residues. Germline V gene lookup returns CDR1 PRHDT and CDR2 FYEKMQ (reference sequence). V trimming: 5 bases; J trimming: 6 bases; junction bases outside the gene matches: 8. The full variable domain, completed using reference TRBV13 and TRBJ2-7, is AAGVIQSPRHLIKEKRETATLKCYPIPRHDTVYWYQQGPGQDPQFLISFYEKMQSDKGSIPDRFSAQQFSDYHSELNMSSLELGDSALYFCASSRRDREPEQYFGPGTRLTVT.

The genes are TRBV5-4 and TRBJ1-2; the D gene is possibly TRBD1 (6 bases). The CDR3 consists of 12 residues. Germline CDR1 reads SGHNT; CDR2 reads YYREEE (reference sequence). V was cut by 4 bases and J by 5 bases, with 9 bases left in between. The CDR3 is CASSTGHYGYTF. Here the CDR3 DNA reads TGTGCCAGCAGCACGGGACATTATGGCTACACCTTC.

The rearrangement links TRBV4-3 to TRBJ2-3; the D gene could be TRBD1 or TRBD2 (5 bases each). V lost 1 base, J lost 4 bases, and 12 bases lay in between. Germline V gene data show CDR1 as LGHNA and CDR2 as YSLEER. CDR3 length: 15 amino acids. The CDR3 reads CASSQVPSRADTQYF. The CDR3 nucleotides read TGCGCCAGCAGCCAAGTCCCTAGCAGGGCAGATACGCAGTATTTT.

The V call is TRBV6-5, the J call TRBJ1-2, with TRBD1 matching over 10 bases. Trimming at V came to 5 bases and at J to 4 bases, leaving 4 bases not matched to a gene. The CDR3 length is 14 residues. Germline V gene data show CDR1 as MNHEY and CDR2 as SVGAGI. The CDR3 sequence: CASSTGTGVYGYTF. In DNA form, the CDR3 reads TGTGCCAGCAGTACCGGGACAGGGGTCTATGGCTACACCTTC.

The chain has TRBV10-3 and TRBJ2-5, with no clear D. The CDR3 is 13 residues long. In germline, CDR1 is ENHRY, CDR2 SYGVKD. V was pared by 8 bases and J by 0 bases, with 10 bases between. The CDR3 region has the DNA TGTGCCATCGGCAACGCGTACCAAGAGACCCAGTACTTC. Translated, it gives CAIGNAYQETQYF.

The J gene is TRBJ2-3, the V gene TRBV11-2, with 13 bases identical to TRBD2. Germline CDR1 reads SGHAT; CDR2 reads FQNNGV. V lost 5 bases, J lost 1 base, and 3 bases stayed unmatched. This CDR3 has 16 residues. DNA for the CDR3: TGTGCCAGCAGCGCCGGGACTAGCGGGGGCACAGATACGCAGTATTTT. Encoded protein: CASSAGTSGGTDTQYF.

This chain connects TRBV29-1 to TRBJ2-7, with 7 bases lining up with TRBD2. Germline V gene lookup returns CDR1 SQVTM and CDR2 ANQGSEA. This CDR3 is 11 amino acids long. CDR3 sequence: CSGGDLYEQYF. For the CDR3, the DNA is TGCAGTGGGGGGGACCTCTACGAGCAGTACTTC.

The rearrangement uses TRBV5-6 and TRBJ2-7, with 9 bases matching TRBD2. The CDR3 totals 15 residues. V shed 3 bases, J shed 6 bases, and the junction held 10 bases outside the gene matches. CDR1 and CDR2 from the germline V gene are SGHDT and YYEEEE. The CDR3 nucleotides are TGTGCCAGCAGCTATCGCGGGAGGGCCTTTTTCGAGCAGTACTTC. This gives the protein CASSYRGRAFFEQYF.

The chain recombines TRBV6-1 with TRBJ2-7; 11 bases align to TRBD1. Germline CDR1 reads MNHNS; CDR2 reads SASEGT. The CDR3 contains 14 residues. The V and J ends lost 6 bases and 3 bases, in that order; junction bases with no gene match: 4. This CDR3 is CASRGTGGNYEQYF. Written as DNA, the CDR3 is TGTGCCAGCAGGGGGACAGGGGGTAACTACGAGCAGTACTTC.